The 6 T cell receptor beta chains listed next were all sequenced from one sample in a study of follicular helper T cells after annual influenza vaccination. The time point is: 2014-2015 season, pre-vaccination. Clones were sequenced by immunoSEQ multiplex PCR, and TCRdb holds only the in-frame ones, with some missing. This table has 7,500 to 10,000 clones, 70% to 80% appearing once. The sequenced sample was CXCR5+ CD38- circulating T follicular helper cells from blood, obtained on the day of influenza vaccination. Described subset: circulating Tfh, non-naive CD4+CXCR5+PD-1+ (ICOS+CD38+ or ICOS-CD38-). The receptors originated from an adult who received the influenza vaccine.

The chain combines TRBV5-4 with TRBJ1-6; possible D gene TRBD1, 6 bases. Germline V CDR1 and CDR2: SGHNT, YYREEE (reference sequence). V was pared by 3 bases and J by 1 base, with 8 bases between. The CDR3 has 15 amino acids. CDR3 DNA sequence: TGTGCCAGCAGCTCAGGGGATTCCTATAATTCACCCCTCCACTTT. This gives the protein CASSSGDSYNSPLHF.

The chain joins TRBV29-1 to TRBJ1-5; 7 nucleotides line up with TRBD1. Germline loops: CDR1 SQVTM, CDR2 ANQGSEA. This CDR3 is 13 amino acids long. Trimming cost V 6 bases and J 4 bases; bases outside gene matches: 6. CDR3 region: CSVVTGLNQPQHF. The CDR3 bases are TGCAGCGTAGTGACAGGGTTGAATCAGCCCCAGCATTTT.

The gene calls are TRBV5-4 and TRBJ2-1; TRBD1 matches at 8 bases. CDR1 and CDR2 (germline): SGHNT, YYREEE (reference sequence). The CDR3 length is 15 residues. After removal of 4 bases from V and 5 bases from J, the junction contained 8 bases not matched to a gene. CDR3 bases: TGTGCCAGCAGCAGGGACAGGCTTAGCAACAATGAGCAGTTCTTC. Translating gives CASSRDRLSNNEQFF.

The chain recombines TRBV5-4 with TRBJ2-5, with 9 bases aligning to TRBD1. This CDR3 comprises 15 residues. Germline trimming cut 4 bases from V and 4 bases from J; bases unmatched to any gene: 8. Germline assignment: CDR1 SGHNT and CDR2 YYREEE (reference sequence). CDR3 amino acids: CASSGGGQGRETQYF. The CDR3 bases are TGTGCCAGCAGCGGGGGGGGACAGGGCCGAGAGACCCAGTACTTC.

This clone was seen a handful of times. V usage is TRBV7-7 and J usage is TRBJ2-2; D remains unclear. Trimming removed 5 bases at V and 1 base at J, with 5 bases between. This CDR3 spans 13 amino acids. The germline V gene encodes CDR1 SSHAT and CDR2 FNYEAQ (reference sequence). CDR3 sequence: CASSPQNTGELFF. The CDR3 bases are TGTGCCAGCAGCCCACAGAACACCGGGGAGCTGTTTTTT.

V is TRBV9 and J is TRBJ1-3; D remains ambiguous. This CDR3 contains 15 residues. Trimming stripped 0 bases from V and 0 bases from J, with 7 bases between. Germline assignment: CDR1 SGDLS and CDR2 YYNGEE. As DNA, the CDR3 is TGTGCCAGCAGCGTAGATCCGAACTCTGGAAACACCATATATTTT. Translated: CASSVDPNSGNTIYF. Full variable domain (rest looked up from reference TRBV9 and TRBJ1-3): DSGVTQTPKHLITATGQRVTLRCSPRSGDLSVYWYQQSLDQGLQFLIQYYNGEERAKGNILERFSAQQFPDLHSELNLSSLELGDSALYFCASSVDPNSGNTIYFGEGSWLTVV.